The subject of this entry is one T cell receptor (beta chain). The record originates from a study of T cell changes during pregnancy in multiple sclerosis. TCRdb's copy holds only in-frame clones and misses some; the assay was immunoSEQ multiplex PCR. The table shows tens of thousands of clones, with 91% occurring only once. V dropped 4 bases and J dropped 4 bases, with 16 bases sitting between them. The CDR3 extends over 15 amino acids. The germline V gene encodes CDR1 MNHEY and CDR2 SVGAGI. The V call is TRBV6-5, the J call TRBJ1-1; D remains unclear. The receptor was isolated from a female donor with multiple sclerosis, enrolled in a pregnancy study. Sequenced material: CD8+ T cells from peripheral blood mononuclear cells, taken in the second trimester of pregnancy. The CDR3 reads CASSSGGRGFTEAFF. The CDR3 nucleotides are TGTGCCAGCAGTTCCGGAGGTCGAGGGTTCACTGAAGCTTTCTTT.